The 7 T cell receptor beta chains listed next were all sequenced from one sample in a study of blood T cells in healthy people across ages. Next came a second PCR, run for about 7 to 12 cycles, which used a sample-barcoded 5' primer along with a J-beta primer mix. A single record per CDR3 protein comes from TCRdb applying MiXCR to the 5' RACE reads. The sample has around 990,000 distinct CDR3 sequences; under 30% are singletons. The data also belong to a second study, concerning T cells of mothers and their children.

Sequencing used blood. The receptor set was obtained from a girl aged 2 to 9 in good health.

In its sample, this clonotype was seen a few times. The rearrangement links TRBV27 to TRBJ2-5, with D maybe TRBD2 (6 bases). The CDR3 sequence is 17 residues long. Germline lookup yields CDR1 MNHEY and CDR2 SMNVEV (reference sequence). V lost 5 bases to trimming and J lost 0 bases, with 19 bases between them. The CDR3 region is CASSPHGGETNQETQYF. The DNA of the CDR3 is TGTGCCAGCAGTCCCCACGGCGGGGAGACCAACCAAGAGACCCAGTACTTC.

The sample holds a few counts of this clonotype. The gene calls are TRBV28 and TRBJ1-2; no clear D gene. The V and J ends lost 2 bases and 4 bases respectively, with 11 bases between them. Per germline, CDR1 MDHEN and CDR2 SYDVKM. CDR3 length: 14 residues. The CDR3 DNA is TGTGCCAGCAGTTTAATGAAGGAGTTCTATGGCTACACCTTC. Translation gives CASSLMKEFYGYTF.

The chain couples TRBV20-1 to TRBJ2-7; D tentatively fits TRBD1 or TRBD2 (5 bases each). This CDR3 is built from 13 residues. V was cut by 5 bases and J by 3 bases, with 14 bases left in between. Germline lookup yields CDR1 DFQATT and CDR2 SNEGSKA (reference sequence). The CDR3 DNA reads TGCAGTGCTGGAGGACAAGGCCTCTACGAGCAGTACTTC. It encodes CSAGGQGLYEQYF.

DNA of the CDR3: TGTGCCAGCAGCCCCACCGGGACAGGGGAGGAGAGCCAGTACTTC. It encodes CASSPTGTGEESQYF. The chain links TRBV21-1 to TRBJ2-5; the table's D call, TRBD1, was not checked against the DNA. TRBV21-1 represents a pseudogene. The CDR3 spans 15 residues.

This clonotype was picked up a small number of times. The V gene is TRBV7-3, the J gene TRBJ2-1; D may be TRBD2 (6 bases). The CDR3 length is 15 residues. The germline CDR1 and CDR2 sequences are SGHTA and FQGTGA. V shed 5 bases and J shed 3 bases, with 14 bases lying between them. CDR3: CASSERRAGYNEQFF. The CDR3, as DNA: TGTGCCAGCAGCGAGAGGAGGGCCGGCTACAATGAGCAGTTCTTC.

The V and J genes are TRBV2 and TRBJ2-3; D possibly uses TRBD1 or TRBD2 (6 bases each). Trimming removed 6 bases at V and 2 bases at J, with 12 bases between. The length of the CDR3 is 14 residues. Per germline, CDR1 SNHLY and CDR2 FYNNEI. The CDR3 DNA reads as TGTGCCAGCAGAGGCGGGACATCCACAGATACGCAGTATTTT. Protein: CASRGGTSTDTQYF.

The chain employs TRBV29-1 and TRBJ2-7, with 7 bases identical to TRBD1. The CDR3 runs 13 residues. CDR1 is SQVTM and CDR2 is ANQGSEA in the germline V gene. J lost 2 bases, V lost 5 bases, and 6 bases had no gene match. The chain's CDR3 is CSVRQGRPYEQYF. The CDR3 coding sequence is TGCAGCGTTCGACAGGGTCGCCCCTACGAGCAGTACTTC.